This passage covers 17 T cell receptor beta chains from one sample sequenced in a study of shared clonotypes between healthy human individuals. TCRdb keeps only in-frame clones here, not all; method: immunoSEQ multiplex PCR. The sample holds about 980,000 clones, about 80% seen once. Sequencing was carried out using memory CD4+ T cells sorted from blood. The subset was: CD45RA-negative fraction. The receptors were sampled from a man in his late teens or twenties in good health.

With respect to this clone: Germline and junction disagree at one end, which may indicate a read error. V is TRBV7-7 and J is TRBJ2-2; D is perhaps TRBD2 (6 bases). In germline, CDR1 is SSHAT, CDR2 FNYEAQ (reference sequence). The CDR3 loop spans 15 amino acids. DNA for the CDR3: TGTGCTAGCAGCCCTGGGGGGTCCCCGAACGGGGAGCTGTTTTTT. The encoded protein is CASSPGGSPNGELFF. Supplemented by reference TRBV7-7 and TRBJ2-2, the full variable domain reads GAGVSQSPRYKVTKRGQDVTLRCDPISSHATLYWYQQALGQGPEFLTYFNYEAQPDKSGLPSDRFSAERPEGSISTLTIQRTEQRDSAMYRCASSPGGSPNGELFFGEGSRLTVL.

This clone was recorded a few times. This CDR3 is also generated by other DNA sequences in the sample. The V gene is TRBV7-9, the J gene TRBJ2-3; 7 nucleotides line up with TRBD2. CDR3 length: 14 residues. From germline, CDR1 is SEHNR and CDR2 FQNEAQ (reference sequence). V was clipped by 3 bases and J by 1 base; unmatched bases: 1. DNA of the CDR3: TGTGCCAGCAGCTTGGCGGGGGGCACAGATACGCAGTATTTT. Amino acids: CASSLAGGTDTQYF.

The gene calls are TRBV7-2 and TRBJ2-5; the D gene could be TRBD1 or TRBD2 (7 bases each). Trimming shortened V by 4 bases and J by 4 bases, and 13 bases separated the two germline ends. The CDR3 consists of 14 residues. Looked up from germline, CDR1 is SGHTA and CDR2 is FQGNSA. CDR3 amino acids: CASSSIRGGETQYF. Written as DNA, the CDR3 is TGTGCCAGCAGCTCCATCAGGGGGGGAGAGACCCAGTACTTC.

The chain is built from TRBV5-1 and TRBJ2-5; 7 nucleotides match TRBD1. The ends lost 4 bases at V and 2 bases at J; junction bases unmatched: 11. This CDR3 contains 16 residues. CDR1 and CDR2 (germline): SGHRS, YFSETQ. The CDR3 protein is CASSISGQTLQETQYF. The CDR3 DNA follows: TGCGCCAGCAGCATCTCGGGACAGACATTACAAGAGACCCAGTACTTC.

This chain links TRBV7-9 with TRBJ2-5, with 11 nucleotides matching TRBD2. Germline CDR1 and CDR2: SEHNR and FQNEAQ (reference sequence). V lost 5 bases and J lost 2; bases outside the gene matches: 4. The CDR3 loop spans 15 amino acids. CDR3 DNA sequence: TGTGCCAGCAGCATGAGACTAGCGGGACAAGAGACCCAGTACTTC. This sequence encodes CASSMRLAGQETQYF.

This clone was recorded many times. The chain is built from TRBV11-3 and TRBJ2-3; D unclear. CDR1 SGHNT and CDR2 YENEEA come from the germline V gene. Between the trimmed V and J ends, which lost 4 bases and 12 bases, there was a span of 17 bases. This CDR3 contains 13 residues. The CDR3 DNA is TGTGCCAGCAGCTCGAATCTCCCCCCCACACAGTATTTT. Protein product: CASSSNLPPTQYF. The full variable domain, completed using reference TRBV11-3 and TRBJ2-3, is EAGVVQSPRYKIIEKKQPVAFWCNPISGHNTLYWYLQNLGQGPELLIRYENEEAVDDSQLPKDRFSAERLKGVDSTLKIQPAELGDSAVYLCASSSNLPPTQYFGPGTRLTVL.

This sequence joins TRBV28 and TRBJ1-5; 9 bases are a match to TRBD1. Trimming at V came to 3 bases and at J to 9 bases, leaving 6 bases not matched to a gene. CDR1 is MDHEN, CDR2 SYDVKM, per germline. This CDR3 comprises 14 residues. The CDR3 DNA reads as TGTGCCAGCAGTTTGGGACAGGGTGGTTCGCCCCAGCATTTT. Its protein is CASSLGQGGSPQHF. Full variable domain (missing parts from reference TRBV28 and TRBJ1-5): DVKVTQSSRYLVKRTGEKVFLECVQDMDHENMFWYRQDPGLGLRLIYFSYDVKMKEKGDIPEGYSVSREKKERFSLILESASTNQTSMYLCASSLGQGGSPQHFGDGTRLSIL.

The chain is built from TRBV7-9 and TRBJ2-1; tentatively, D is TRBD2 (6 bases). Germline V lookup: CDR1 SEHNR, CDR2 FQNEAQ (reference sequence). Trimming removed 1 base from V and 10 bases from J, with 11 bases in between. This CDR3 spans 13 amino acids. CDR3 amino acids: CASSLEGTAEQFF. In DNA form, the CDR3 reads TGTGCCAGCAGCTTAGAAGGGACTGCGGAGCAGTTCTTC.

This clone has a single count. The sample has other DNA sequences that encode this CDR3 too. The chain is built from TRBV5-4 and TRBJ1-1, with D perhaps TRBD1 (6 bases). Germline V gene sequence: CDR1 SGHNT, CDR2 YYREEE (reference sequence). Trimming shortened V by 4 bases and J by 5 bases, and 12 bases separated the two germline ends. This CDR3 is 13 amino acids long. CDR3 sequence: CASSLRGPTEAFF. Written as DNA, the CDR3 is TGTGCCAGCAGCCTCAGGGGTCCTACTGAAGCTTTCTTT.

The genes are TRBV4-1 and TRBJ2-3; no definite D call. From germline, CDR1 is MGHRA and CDR2 YSYEKL. V shed 0 bases and J shed 2 bases, with 6 bases lying between them. The CDR3 has 14 amino acids. The CDR3 sequence: CASSQDPDTDTQYF. CDR3 DNA sequence: TGCGCCAGCAGCCAAGACCCGGACACAGATACGCAGTATTTT.

The J gene is TRBJ2-3, the V gene TRBV7-3, with D tentatively TRBD2 (5 bases). Deletions cut 2 bases from V and 1 base from J, with 7 bases between. This CDR3 has 14 amino acids. From germline, CDR1 is SGHTA and CDR2 FQGTGA. CDR3 in amino acids: CASSLGRGTDTQYF. The CDR3 nucleotides are TGTGCCAGCAGCTTAGGGCGGGGCACAGATACGCAGTATTTT.

This chain joins TRBV28 and TRBJ1-1, with D hard to call. Looked up from germline, CDR1 is MDHEN and CDR2 is SYDVKM. V was pared by 7 bases and J by 7 bases, with 13 bases between. The CDR3 has 12 amino acids. The CDR3 DNA sequence: TGTGCCAGCACTAACGGCCGCTATGAAGCTTTCTTT. It yields the protein CASTNGRYEAFF.

The count of this clone is one. The V and J genes are TRBV14 and TRBJ1-1, with 11 bases matching TRBD1. CDR1 and CDR2 from the germline V gene are SGHDN and FVKESK. V lost 0 bases to trimming and J lost 5 bases; unmatched junction nucleotides: 5. CDR3 length: 16 residues. The chain's CDR3 is CASSQDGTGGFTEAFF. CDR3 DNA: TGTGCCAGCAGCCAAGACGGGACAGGGGGGTTTACTGAAGCTTTCTTT.

The CDR3 DNA reads TGTGCCAGCAGCCAAGTTACTACCAAGCAGTACTTC. It is translated as CASSQVTTKQYF. This sequence joins TRBV14 and TRBJ2-7; D is uncertain. Between the trimmed V and J ends, which lost 1 base and 8 bases, there was a span of 9 bases. Germline CDR1 and CDR2: SGHDN and FVKESK. The length of the CDR3 is 12 residues.

The chain links TRBV6-6 to TRBJ1-5; D is unclear. Trimming took 6 bases from V and 3 from J, leaving 12 bases between them. The germline CDR1 and CDR2 sequences are MNHNY and SVGAGI (reference sequence). The CDR3 has 14 residues. The CDR3 reads CASRDLKPNQPQHF. The CDR3 region has the DNA TGTGCCAGCAGGGACCTAAAGCCCAATCAGCCCCAGCATTTT.

This chain connects TRBV6-1 to TRBJ2-1, with 10 positions matching TRBD2. The CDR3 sequence is 16 residues long. CDR1 MNHNS and CDR2 SASEGT come from the germline V gene. V lost 2 bases and J lost 6; bases outside the gene matches: 7. DNA for the CDR3: TGTGCCAGCAGTGAACCCTATAGCGGGGGGCGCAATGAGCAGTTCTTC. This translates into CASSEPYSGGRNEQFF.

The genes are TRBV5-4 and TRBJ2-2, with D unresolved. CDR1 is SGHNT, CDR2 YYREEE, per germline (reference sequence). The length of the CDR3 is 11 residues. Between the trimmed V and J ends, which lost 2 bases and 8 bases, there was a span of 4 bases. CDR3 in amino acids: CASSFMGELFF. CDR3 DNA sequence: TGTGCCAGCAGCTTCATGGGGGAGCTGTTTTTT.